This TCR beta chain stems from a study of blood T cell repertoires in COVID-19 (TCRdb year 2020). Regarding the research as a whole: Samples from collaborators originated in the United States, Italy and Spain and spanned both the acute and convalescent phases of COVID-19. The material from the prospective study consisted of cDNA or gDNA derived from T cells, B-cell-depleted T cells, or PBMCs. The dataset comprised deeply sampled blood TCRbeta repertoires from subjects exposed to, actively infected with, or recovered from COVID-19. The repertoires were released in a freely available public database meant as a resource for research on the immune response to SARS-CoV-2. Samples came from the ongoing ImmuneRACE study (first 160 participants) plus 1,254 subjects from 6 global collaborators. Sample metadata almost always included a de-identified subject ID, COVID-19 status, age in years and sex. Where HLA class I and class II types were available, the types were taken from metadata supplied by the sample provider, not from assay-based typing.

About this clone itself: Its antigen specificity is not known. No much larger clonotype is one base removed from it; base qualities were not supplied.

TCRbeta CDR3 regions were amplified from genomic DNA using the immunoSEQ Assay, a bias-controlled multiplex PCR. As for the original processing: Nucleated cell counts per sample were estimated from amplification of reference gene primers within the assay. To quantify the absolute abundance of each unique TCRbeta CDR3 rearrangement, sequence reads were collapsed and filtered. For each sample, productive Simpson clonality was calculated as the square root of Simpson's diversity index over productive rearrangements. What TCRdb holds here is the immuneACCESS table cut down to in-frame rearrangements. Part of the clones is not present; checked against another copy, under half of the missing clones reflect an unresolved V gene, and the others are unexplained. Clone size and V and J calls were adopted from that table, with D and trimming inferred from the DNA. A total of 450,000 to 600,000 clones appear in this sample, approximately 86% of them only once. The top ten clones comprise under 0.75% of the sample.

The CDR3 contains 15 residues, cysteine and phenylalanine counted. Kept here is only the CDR3 DNA, which spans 45 bases and is read in frame from base 1. From the germline V gene, CDR1 is WSHSY and CDR2 is SAAADI. A distance of 15 bases separates the germline ends of V and J, which lose 8 bases and 2 bases respectively. Overall study results and their limits: The amount of clinical and demographic metadata varied by source and participant and was provided uncurated.

Enrolling through a virtual design, the prospective study's participants ranged in age from roughly 18 to 100 years and lived across 24 United States geographic areas. In the prospective study, cohorts were assigned on the basis of participant-reported clinical history obtained from a screening survey and a study questionnaire. Recovered participants in ImmuneRACE Cohort 3 were defined by two consecutive negative NP/OP PCR tests, clearance by a healthcare professional, or resolution of symptoms. In the prospective study, whole blood, serum and a nasopharyngeal or oropharyngeal swab were collected from each participant by mobile phlebotomists. Participants in the prospective study had the option to provide additional blood draws and questionnaires over a roughly 2-month period. Before DNA extraction, prospective study blood samples were shipped either frozen or at room temperature.

The material sequenced was PBMCs or T cells enriched from blood (not recorded which). This receptor was obtained from a woman under 30 who had recovered from COVID-19. The sequence is built from TRBV10-2 and TRBJ2-2; matching of 7 bases hints at TRBD2 as the D gene. The DNA reads TGCGCCAGCCACCCCGGGGGGCCCAACACCGGGGAGCTGTTTTTT. The resulting protein is CASHPGGPNTGELFF.